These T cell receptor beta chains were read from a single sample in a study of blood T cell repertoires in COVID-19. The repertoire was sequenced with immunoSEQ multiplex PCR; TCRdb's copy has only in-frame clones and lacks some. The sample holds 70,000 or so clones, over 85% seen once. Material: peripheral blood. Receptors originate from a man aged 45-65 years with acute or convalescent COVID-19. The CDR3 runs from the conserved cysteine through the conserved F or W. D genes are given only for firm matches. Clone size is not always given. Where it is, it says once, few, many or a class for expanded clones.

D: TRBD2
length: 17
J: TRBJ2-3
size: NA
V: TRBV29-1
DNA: TGCAGCGTAGTCCCGGTGAGCGGGAGGACAGGCACAGATACGCAGTATTTT
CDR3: CSVVPVSGRTGTDTQYF

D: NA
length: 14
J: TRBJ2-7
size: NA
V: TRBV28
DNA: TGTGCCAGCAGTGTCCCGGCGGGAAAGTACGAGCAGTACTTC
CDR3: CASSVPAGKYEQYF

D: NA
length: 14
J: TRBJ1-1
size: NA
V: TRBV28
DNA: TGTGCCAGCAGTTGGGACACTTTTAACACTGAAGCTTTCTTT
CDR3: CASSWDTFNTEAFF

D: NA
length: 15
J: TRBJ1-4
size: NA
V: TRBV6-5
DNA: TGTGCCAGCAGCCGAGACATTTCGCCTTTGGAAAAACTGTTTTTT
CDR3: CASSRDISPLEKLFF

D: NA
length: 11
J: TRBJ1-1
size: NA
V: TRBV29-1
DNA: TGCAGCGCCCGGGTCCAGACTGAAGCTTTCTTT
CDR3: CSARVQTEAFF

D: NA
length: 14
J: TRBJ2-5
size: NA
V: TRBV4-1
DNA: TGCGCCAGCAGCCAAGTAACGACACAAGAGACCCAGTACTTC
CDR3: CASSQVTTQETQYF

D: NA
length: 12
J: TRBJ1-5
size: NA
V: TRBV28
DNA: TGTGCCAGCAGACCGGGGGGCCAGCCCCAGCATTTT
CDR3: CASRPGGQPQHF

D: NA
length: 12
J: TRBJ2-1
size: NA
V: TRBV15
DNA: TGTGCCACCAGCGAGGTAATGTCTGAGCAGTTCTTC
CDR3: CATSEVMSEQFF

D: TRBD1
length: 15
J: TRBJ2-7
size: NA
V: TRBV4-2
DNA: TGTGCCAGCAGCCAAGCCGGGACAGGGGACTACGAGCAGTACTTC
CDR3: CASSQAGTGDYEQYF

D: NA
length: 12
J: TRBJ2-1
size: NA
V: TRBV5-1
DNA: TGCGCCAGCAGCTCCCTAGTCAATGAGCAGTTCTTC
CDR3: CASSSLVNEQFF

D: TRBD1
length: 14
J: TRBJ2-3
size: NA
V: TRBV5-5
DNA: TGTGCCAGCAGCTACAGGGGGCGCCCAGATACGCAGTATTTT
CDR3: CASSYRGRPDTQYF

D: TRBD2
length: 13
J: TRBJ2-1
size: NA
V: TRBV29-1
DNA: TGCAGCGTCCTCGGACTAGCGGGGGTGGAGCAGTTCTTC
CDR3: CSVLGLAGVEQFF

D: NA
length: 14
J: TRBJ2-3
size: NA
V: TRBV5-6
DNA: TGTGCCAGCAGCTTGGGTAGCCTAGCAGATACGCAGTATTTT
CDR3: CASSLGSLADTQYF

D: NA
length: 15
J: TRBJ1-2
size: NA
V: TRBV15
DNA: TGTGCCACCAGCAGAGACAGGGGCTCTAACTATGGCTACACCTTC
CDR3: CATSRDRGSNYGYTF

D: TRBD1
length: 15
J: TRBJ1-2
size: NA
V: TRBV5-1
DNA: TGCGCCAGCAGCTGGACGGGACAGGGCAACTATGGCTACACCTTC
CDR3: CASSWTGQGNYGYTF

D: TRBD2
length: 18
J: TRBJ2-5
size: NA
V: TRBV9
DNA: TGTGCCAGCAGCGGGGAATTACTAGCGGGGGGATACCAAGAGACCCAGTACTTC
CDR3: CASSGELLAGGYQETQYF

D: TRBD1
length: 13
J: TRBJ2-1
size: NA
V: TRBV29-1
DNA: TGCAGCGTTGGGGACAGGGGACGCAATGAGCAGTTCTTC
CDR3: CSVGDRGRNEQFF

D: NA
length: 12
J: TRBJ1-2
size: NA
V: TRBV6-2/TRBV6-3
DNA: TGTGCCAGCAGTTACGGCAGCTATGGCTACACCTTC
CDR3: CASSYGSYGYTF

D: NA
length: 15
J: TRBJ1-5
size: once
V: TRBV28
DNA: TGTGCCAGCAGCAGTAGAGGGGGGGGCAATCAGCCCCAGCATTTT
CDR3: CASSSRGGGNQPQHF

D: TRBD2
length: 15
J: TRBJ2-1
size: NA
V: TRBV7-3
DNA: TGTGCCAGCAGCTGGGGACTAGCGGAGCTAGATGAGCAGTTCTTC
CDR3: CASSWGLAELDEQFF

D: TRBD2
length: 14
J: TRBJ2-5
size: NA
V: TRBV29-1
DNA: TGCAGCGTTGTGGGGACTAGCGGGGTGGGGACCCAGTACTTC
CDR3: CSVVGTSGVGTQYF

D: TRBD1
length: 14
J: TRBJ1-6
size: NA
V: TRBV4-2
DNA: TGTGCCAGCAGCCGGGGACAGTCGTATTCACCCCTCCACTTT
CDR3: CASSRGQSYSPLHF

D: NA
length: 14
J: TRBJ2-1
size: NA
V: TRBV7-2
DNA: TGTGCCAGCAGCGCGACTTGGGTTGGAAATGAGCAGTTCTTC
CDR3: CASSATWVGNEQFF

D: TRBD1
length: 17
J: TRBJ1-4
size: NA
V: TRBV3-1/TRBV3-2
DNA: TGTGCCAGCAGCCCTTTTGACAGGGGAGCAACTAATGAAAAACTGTTTTTT
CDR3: CASSPFDRGATNEKLFF

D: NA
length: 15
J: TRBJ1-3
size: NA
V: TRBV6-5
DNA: TGTGCCAGCAGTTACTCGGCAGGGGCGGGAAACACCATATATTTT
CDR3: CASSYSAGAGNTIYF

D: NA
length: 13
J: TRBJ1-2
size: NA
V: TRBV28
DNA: TGTGCCAGCAGTACGGACAGTAACTATGGCTACACCTTC
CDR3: CASSTDSNYGYTF

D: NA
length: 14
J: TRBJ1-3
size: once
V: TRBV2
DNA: TGTGCCAGCAGCCCGGAGTTACGGTGGGACACCATATATTTT
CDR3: CASSPELRWDTIYF

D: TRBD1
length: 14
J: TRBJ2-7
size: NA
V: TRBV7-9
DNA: TGTGCCAGCAGCTTAAACAGGGGTCCCTACGAGCAGTACTTC
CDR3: CASSLNRGPYEQYF

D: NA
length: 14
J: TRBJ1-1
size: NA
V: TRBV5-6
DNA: TGTGCCAGCAGCTTGTTGGGGGCAAGGACTGAAGCTTTCTTT
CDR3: CASSLLGARTEAFF

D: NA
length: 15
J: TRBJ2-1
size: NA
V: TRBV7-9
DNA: TGTGCCAGCAGCCCTCGGGTGGGCTCCTACAATGAGCAGTTCTTC
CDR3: CASSPRVGSYNEQFF

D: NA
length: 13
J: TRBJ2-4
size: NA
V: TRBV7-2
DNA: TGTGCCAGCACCACCTACCCCCAAAACATTCAGTACTTC
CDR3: CASTTYPQNIQYF

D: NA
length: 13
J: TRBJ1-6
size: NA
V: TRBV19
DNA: TGTGCCAGTAGTATAGGCGGGAATTCACCCCTCCACTTT
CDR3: CASSIGGNSPLHF

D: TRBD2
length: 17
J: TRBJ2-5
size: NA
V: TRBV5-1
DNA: TGCGCCAGCAGCTTGGTCGGCGGGGGGCGAGGAAAAGAGACCCAGTACTTC
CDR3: CASSLVGGGRGKETQYF

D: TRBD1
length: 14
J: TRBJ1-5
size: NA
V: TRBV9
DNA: TGTGCCAGCAGCGTAGGGACAGGGAATCAGCCCCAGCATTTT
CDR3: CASSVGTGNQPQHF

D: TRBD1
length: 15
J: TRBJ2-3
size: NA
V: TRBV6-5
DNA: TGTGCCAGCAGTCCCCGGACAGGGTTGGTAGATACGCAGTATTTT
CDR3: CASSPRTGLVDTQYF

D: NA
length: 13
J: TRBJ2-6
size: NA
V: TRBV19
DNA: TGTGCCAGTAGTTCCCTTGGGGCCAACGTCCTGACTTTC
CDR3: CASSSLGANVLTF

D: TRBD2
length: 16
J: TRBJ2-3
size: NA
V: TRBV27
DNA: TGTGCCAGCAGTTTACGGCACCGCGGGGGTCCAGATACGCAGTATTTT
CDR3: CASSLRHRGGPDTQYF

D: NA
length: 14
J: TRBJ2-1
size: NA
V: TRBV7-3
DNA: TGTGCCAGCAGCCCGTGGGGGGGCTGGAATGAGCAGTTCTTC
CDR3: CASSPWGGWNEQFF

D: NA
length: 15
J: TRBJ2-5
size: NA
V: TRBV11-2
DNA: TGTGCCAGCAGCCAGACTGCACAAGGAGTCCAGACCCAGTACTTC
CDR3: CASSQTAQGVQTQYF

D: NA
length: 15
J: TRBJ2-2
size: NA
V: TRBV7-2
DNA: TGTGCCAGCAGCTTAGTTGGGAGGAGCACCGGGGAGCTGTTTTTT
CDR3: CASSLVGRSTGELFF

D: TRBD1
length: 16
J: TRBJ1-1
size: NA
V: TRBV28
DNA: TGTGCCAGCAGATCGCCGGGACAGGGCATGAACACTGAAGCTTTCTTT
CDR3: CASRSPGQGMNTEAFF

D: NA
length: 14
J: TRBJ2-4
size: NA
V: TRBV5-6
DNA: TGTGCCAGCAGCCTTTCGGACGGAGGAAACATTCAGTACTTC
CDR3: CASSLSDGGNIQYF

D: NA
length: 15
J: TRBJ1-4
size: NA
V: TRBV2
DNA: TGTGCCAGCAGTGAAAGGGGCCCACCGAAAGAAAAACTGTTTTTT
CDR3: CASSERGPPKEKLFF

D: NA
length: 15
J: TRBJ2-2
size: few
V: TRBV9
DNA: TGTGCCAGCAGCGTAGCGTCGTTGAACACCGGGGAGCTGTTTTTT
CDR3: CASSVASLNTGELFF